Following are 22 T cell receptor beta chains from one sample sequenced in a study of T cell repertoires in cytomegalovirus infection. TCRdb processed the reads anew with MiXCR; each CDR3 protein has one entry. Found here are about 920,000 distinct CDR3 sequences, more than 25% of them singletons; the top ten hold roughly 13%. No antigen has been identified for these receptors. The sample in question was cultured CD8+ T cells from PBMCs, obtained from culture after CMV antigen stimulation. These receptors originate from a human donor in good health (CMV status not recorded). Some clones in this sample may be carry-over from other donors' samples.

This clonotype was recorded at least ten times. The V gene is TRBV7-9, the J gene TRBJ2-5; D gene unclear. Trimming shortened V by 8 bases and J by 0 bases, and 16 bases separated the two germline ends. The CDR3 is 15 amino acids. Germline CDR1 and CDR2: SEHNR and FQNEAQ (reference sequence). CDR3 nucleotide sequence: TGTGCCAGCGCCCCCCCCGGGCTCCACCAAGAGACCCAGTACTTC. This codes for CASAPPGLHQETQYF. The full variable domain, in which reference TRBV7-9 and TRBJ2-5 provide the parts outside the CDR3, is DTGVSQNPRHKITKRGQNVTFRCDPISEHNRLYWYRQTLGQGPEFLTYFQNEAQLEKSRLLSDRFSAERPKGSFSTLEIQRTEQGDSAMYLCASAPPGLHQETQYFGPGTRLLVL.

A few counts support this clonotype. V and J are TRBV2 and TRBJ1-2; the D gene is possibly TRBD1 (6 bases). Germline CDR1 reads SNHLY; CDR2 reads FYNNEI. CDR3 size: 14 residues. Trimming shortened V by 7 bases and J by 0 bases, and 12 bases separated the two germline ends. CDR3 sequence (DNA): TGTGCCAGCACCCGGGACACTTCTAACTATGGCTACACCTTC. It specifies CASTRDTSNYGYTF.

CDR3 nucleotide sequence: TGTGCCAGCAGCCCCCCCCCAGGGGGGTACGAGCAGTACTTC. Translated: CASSPPPGGYEQYF. The chain couples TRBV7-6 to TRBJ2-7, with D perhaps TRBD1 (7 bases). Trimming pared 5 bases from V and 4 bases from J, leaving 15 bases between. The CDR3 loop spans 14 amino acids. Germline V gives CDR1 SGHVS, CDR2 FNYEAQ.

This clonotype was seen ten or more times. The genes are TRBV12-3 or TRBV12-4 and TRBJ1-6, with TRBD1 identical over 8 bases. V dropped 6 bases and J dropped 9; count of bases not matched to a gene: 7. CDR3 length: 14 amino acids. As DNA, the CDR3 is TGTGCCAGCAGCTCACCAGGGGGCCCTTCACCCCTCCACTTT. This encodes CASSSPGGPSPLHF.

This clonotype was recorded only once. The CDR3 region is CATLKGAPTEAFF. The DNA for the CDR3 is TGTGCCACCCTCAAGGGGGCGCCCACTGAAGCTTTCTTT. The V call is TRBV6-8, the J call TRBJ1-1, with 7 bases lining up with TRBD1. With 10 bases clipped from V and 4 bases from J, the junction kept 9 bases outside the gene matches. The germline gives CDR1 MNHGY, CDR2 SAAAGT. CDR3 size: 13 residues.

This chain uses TRBV10-3 with TRBJ2-2; weak D call: TRBD1 (5 bases). CDR1 is ENHRY and CDR2 is SYGVKD in the germline V gene. The V end was cut by 7 bases, the J end by 5 bases, with 20 bases between. The CDR3 loop spans 16 amino acids. Here the CDR3 DNA reads TGTGCCATCAATCCCAGGGAAGGTGTACAAACCGGGGAGCTGTTTTTT. Translating gives CAINPREGVQTGELFF.

J is TRBJ2-7 and V is TRBV28, with 7 positions matching TRBD1. CDR3 length: 14 amino acids. The ends lost 4 bases at V and 3 bases at J; junction bases unmatched: 6. Germline V gene sequence: CDR1 MDHEN, CDR2 SYDVKM. The CDR3 protein is CASSSGTEHYEQYV. CDR3 nucleotide sequence: TGTGCCAGCAGTTCCGGGACAGAGCACTACGAGCAGTACGTC.

This clonotype was found a few times. The chain is built from TRBV6-1 and TRBJ2-3, with D possibly being TRBD2 (6 bases). Looked up from germline, CDR1 is MNHNS and CDR2 is SASEGT. The CDR3 length is 18 residues. V was trimmed by 2 bases and J by 0 bases, leaving 18 bases between them. The CDR3 protein is CASSEPRSSVLSTDTQYF. The CDR3 coding sequence is TGTGCCAGCAGTGAACCCCGATCTAGCGTACTTAGCACAGATACGCAGTATTTT.

V is TRBV20-1 and J is TRBJ2-7; perhaps D is TRBD1 or TRBD2 (5 bases each). The CDR3 runs to 12 residues. Trimming left V 6 bases short and J 4 bases short, with 13 bases between. CDR1 and CDR2 (germline): DFQATT, SNEGSKA (reference sequence). In DNA, the CDR3 is TGCAGTGCCACCCAATGGGGGTACGAGCAGTACGTC. Amino acids: CSATQWGYEQYV.

The V and J genes are TRBV2 and TRBJ2-7; no firm D call. Germline loops: CDR1 SNHLY, CDR2 FYNNEI. V gave up 9 bases and J gave up 5 bases, with 8 bases separating them. This CDR3 comprises 10 residues. CDR3 bases: TGTGCCAGTCTGGCCCACGAGCAGTACTTC. This translates into CASLAHEQYF.

This clonotype was counted only a few times. V usage is TRBV27 and J usage is TRBJ2-5, with 9 positions matching TRBD1. Germline V gene sequence: CDR1 MNHEY, CDR2 SMNVEV (reference sequence). The trim removed 5 bases at V and 1 base at J, leaving 8 bases unmatched. The CDR3 extends over 16 amino acids. CDR3 coding DNA: TGTGCCAGCAGTCCCCCCGGGACAGGGCTCCAAGAGACCCAGTACTTC. Protein product: CASSPPGTGLQETQYF.

This chain joins TRBV6-2 or TRBV6-3 and TRBJ1-5; possible D gene TRBD1, 6 bases. Germline loops: CDR1 MNHEY, CDR2 SVGEGT. The CDR3 has 14 residues. The V end was cut by 6 bases, the J end by 3 bases, with 12 bases between. The DNA of the CDR3 is TGTGCCAGCAGGGGGAGGACAGCCAATCAGCCCCAGCATTTT. This sequence encodes CASRGRTANQPQHF.

This chain links TRBV7-2 with TRBJ1-1, with D unclear. V was cut by 5 bases and J by 8 bases, with 9 bases left in between. The CDR3 contains 11 residues. Germline-derived CDR1 and CDR2 are SGHTA and FQGNSA. The CDR3 loop is CTSSPLGEAFF. As DNA, the CDR3 is TGTACCAGCAGCCCGCTAGGGGAAGCTTTCTTT.

This chain uses TRBV9 with TRBJ2-3; tentative D call: TRBD2 (5 bases). This CDR3 is built from 18 residues. In germline, CDR1 is SGDLS, CDR2 YYNGEE. Trimming pared 2 bases from V and 2 bases from J, leaving 21 bases between. CDR3 sequence reads: CASSVEDLTRPDTDTQYF. CDR3 in DNA: TGTGCCAGCAGCGTGGAGGACCTGACAAGGCCAGACACAGATACGCAGTATTTT.

The rearrangement joins TRBV11-2 to TRBJ2-7; a weak D match, TRBD2 (6 bases). The CDR3 extends over 15 amino acids. CDR1 and CDR2 (germline): SGHAT, FQNNGV. With 0 bases removed from V and 0 bases from J, the gap between germline ends came to 9 bases. The CDR3 sequence: CASSLELAFSYEQYV. For the CDR3, the DNA is TGTGCCAGCAGCTTAGAACTAGCCTTCTCCTACGAGCAGTACGTC.

This clonotype showed up just a few times. The chain has TRBV11-2 and TRBJ2-7; no clear D gene. The CDR3 length is 14 residues. The V gene's germline CDR1 is SGHAT and CDR2 FQNNGV. Trimming stripped 1 base from V and 3 bases from J, with 10 bases between. CDR3 DNA sequence: TGTGCCAGCAGCTTAGTAGGTTCGGTCTACGAGCAGTACGTC. Amino acid sequence: CASSLVGSVYEQYV.

The chain couples TRBV14 to TRBJ2-1; a possible D gene is TRBD1 (6 bases). Germline assignment: CDR1 SGHDN and CDR2 FVKESK. The germline V and J ends were trimmed by 0 bases and 1 base, with 19 bases remaining between them. CDR3 length equals 19 residues. CDR3 sequence reads: CASSQEPGDVWKSYNEQFF. CDR3 DNA sequence: TGTGCCAGCAGCCAAGAGCCAGGGGATGTCTGGAAATCCTACAATGAGCAGTTCTTC.

This clonotype was detected a few times. The rearrangement joins TRBV6-5 to TRBJ1-2; TRBD1 is a possible D gene (6 bases). The CDR3 has 13 amino acids. Trimming removed 5 bases from V and 6 bases from J, with 13 bases in between. The germline V gene has CDR1 MNHEY and CDR2 SVGAGI. CDR3 nucleotides: TGTGCCAGCAGTGCCGGGGGCTTTGATGGCTACACCTTC. Its protein is CASSAGGFDGYTF.

The chain joins TRBV7-9 to TRBJ2-5, with 7 bases identical to TRBD1. Germline values: CDR1 SEHNR, CDR2 FQNEAQ (reference sequence). The CDR3 contains 14 residues. V gave up 2 bases and J gave up 5 bases; unmatched junction bases: 5. As DNA, the CDR3 is TGTGCCAGCAGCTTAACAGGGGTGCGGGAGACCCAGTACTTC. Its protein is CASSLTGVRETQYF.

This clonotype came up a few times. This chain uses TRBV12-3 or TRBV12-4 with TRBJ1-2; 8 bases match TRBD1. Trimming removed 6 bases from V and 3 bases from J; junction bases left unmatched: 12. The CDR3 runs 16 residues. The chain's CDR3 is CASRHPTGGDDYGYTF. The CDR3 nucleotides are TGTGCCAGCAGACACCCAACAGGGGGTGACGACTATGGCTACACCTTC.

At least ten counts were recorded for this clonotype. CDR3 amino acids: CASSHETSGGNEQFF. The CDR3 nucleotides read TGCGCCAGCAGCCATGAGACTAGCGGGGGAAATGAGCAGTTCTTC. This chain uses TRBV4-1 with TRBJ2-1; 12 nucleotides agree with TRBD2. The CDR3 extends over 15 amino acids. V shed 3 bases and J 7 bases; nucleotides not matched to a gene: 4. Germline V gene sequence: CDR1 MGHRA, CDR2 YSYEKL.

This clonotype appeared a few times. The rearrangement joins TRBV29-1 to TRBJ2-5; 7 nucleotides line up with TRBD1. This CDR3 region has 12 residues. The germline V gene encodes CDR1 SQVTM and CDR2 ANQGSEA. V shed 6 bases and J 4 bases; nucleotides not matched to a gene: 5. The CDR3 loop is CSVTGNGETQYF. As DNA, the CDR3 is TGCAGCGTGACAGGGAATGGAGAGACCCAGTACTTC.